This entry is about one TCR beta chain. The data originate from a study of OX40 agonist ivuxolimab in advanced cancers. About the research overall: From 23 to 79 years was the age range, with a mean of around 60 years, and around 80% were male.

Trimming removed 3 bases at V and 1 base at J, with 7 bases between. This CDR3 has 13 residues. CDR1 and CDR2 (germline): MDHEN, SYDVKM. Profiled with immunoSEQ multiplex PCR; TCRdb holds only in-frame clones, not every one. The sample gives some 28,000 clones, approximately 83% of which show up once; 28% is in the top ten. The source was CD4+ or CD8+ T cells sorted from blood, collected in a trial of the OX40 agonist ivuxolimab. The chain couples TRBV28 to TRBJ2-7; no clear D gene. The clonotype originates from an adult with an advanced solid tumor such as melanoma, head and neck, liver or kidney cancer. The CDR3 region is CASSLVPSYEQYF. CDR3 nucleotide sequence: TGTGCCAGCAGTTTGGTGCCTTCCTACGAGCAGTACTTC. Variable domain in full (rest from reference TRBV28 and TRBJ2-7): DVKVTQSSRYLVKRTGEKVFLECVQDMDHENMFWYRQDPGLGLRLIYFSYDVKMKEKGDIPEGYSVSREKKERFSLILESASTNQTSMYLCASSLVPSYEQYFGPGTRLTVT.